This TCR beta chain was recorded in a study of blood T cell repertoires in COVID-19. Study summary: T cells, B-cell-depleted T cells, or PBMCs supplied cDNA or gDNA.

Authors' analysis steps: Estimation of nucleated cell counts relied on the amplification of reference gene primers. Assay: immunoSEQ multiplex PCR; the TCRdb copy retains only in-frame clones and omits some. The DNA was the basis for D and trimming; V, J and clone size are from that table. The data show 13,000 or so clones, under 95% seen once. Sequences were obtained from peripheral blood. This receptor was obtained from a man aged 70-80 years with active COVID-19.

The chain's CDR3 is CASADRGSTGELFF. CDR3 nucleotide sequence: TGCGCCAGCGCGGACAGGGGTTCCACCGGGGAGCTGTTTTTT. The chain carries TRBV5-1 and TRBJ2-2, with TRBD1 identical over 9 bases. The V segment lost 7 bases and the J segment 4 bases; nucleotides outside the gene matches: 5. Germline V gene lookup returns CDR1 SGHRS and CDR2 YFSETQ. This CDR3 has 14 amino acids.